This T cell receptor (beta chain) appears in the sequencing data of a study of response to subunit inactivated influenza vaccine. Study-wide points: New T cells are recruited in small numbers by each seasonal influenza vaccination, according to the authors' suggestion.

V lost 4 bases to trimming and J lost 1 base, with 10 bases between them. Germline V gene sequence: CDR1 SGHTA, CDR2 FQGNSA. This CDR3 has 14 amino acids. One entry per CDR3 protein, called by TCRdb with MiXCR from the RT-PCR reads. The table has roughly 500,000 distinct CDR3 sequences, about 25% seen once. As regards this clonotype: Its antigen is as yet unknown.

This TCR was recovered from a man aged 45-65 years who received an inactivated influenza vaccine. The sequencing used CD4+ T cells sorted from PBMCs, collected more than 4 days after vaccination. The chain employs TRBV7-2 and TRBJ1-1; possible D gene TRBD1, 5 bases. The CDR3 coding sequence is TGTGCCAGCAGCTCGATGAGGGGGAACACTGAAGCTTTCTTT. The encoded protein is CASSSMRGNTEAFF. Complete variable domain (other parts from reference TRBV7-2 and TRBJ1-1): GAGVSQSPSNKVTEKGKDVELRCDPISGHTALYWYRQSLGQGLEFLIYFQGNSAPDKSGLPSDRFSAERTGGSVSTLTIQRTQQEDSAVYLCASSSMRGNTEAFFGQGTRLTVV.